This TCR beta chain was profiled in a study of radiation and T cells in renal cell carcinoma. Method: immunoSEQ multiplex PCR; TCRdb's copy keeps in-frame clones and lacks some. The sample yields 100,000 to 150,000 clones, around nine tenths seen once. Time point reported: blood 2 weeks post-SBRT. Indicated treatment: 15 Gy SBRT to primary tumor, nephrectomy 4 weeks later. Germline CDR1 and CDR2: GTSNPN and SVGIG (reference sequence). The CDR3 consists of 12 residues. Trimming removed 5 bases at V and 0 bases at J, with 5 bases between. The sequence was obtained from a woman between 70 and 85 years old with renal cell carcinoma. The genes are TRBV30 and TRBJ1-5; weak D call: TRBD1 (5 bases). This specimen was blood, taken from a patient whose treatment included radiotherapy and nephrectomy. The CDR3 sequence: CAWGASNQPQHF. CDR3 bases: TGTGCCTGGGGGGCTAGCAATCAGCCCCAGCATTTT.